This TCR beta chain stems from a study of T-cell memory formation after mild COVID-19. Background on the study: Largely, TCR clusters stayed within a single donor.

The CDR3 length is 16 residues. V was clipped by 1 base and J by 6 bases, with 16 bases between them. Germline CDR1 and CDR2: SGHTA and FQGNSA. This clonotype was seen at least ten times. TCRdb reprocessed the 5' RACE reads via MiXCR and lists one record per CDR3 protein. In the table there are roughly 220,000 distinct CDR3 sequences, more than 8% of which are singletons. The receptor comes from a man between 18 and 35 years old who had mild COVID-19 (a few samples of this study predate the infection). Cell type and time point are not known. Source material: PBMCs or a T cell subset sorted from them (not recorded which). The chain joins TRBV7-2 to TRBJ1-5; D gene uncertain. The CDR3 reads CASSLDRVDVGQPQHF. The CDR3 region has the DNA TGTGCCAGCAGCTTAGACCGGGTAGATGTGGGTCAGCCCCAGCATTTT.